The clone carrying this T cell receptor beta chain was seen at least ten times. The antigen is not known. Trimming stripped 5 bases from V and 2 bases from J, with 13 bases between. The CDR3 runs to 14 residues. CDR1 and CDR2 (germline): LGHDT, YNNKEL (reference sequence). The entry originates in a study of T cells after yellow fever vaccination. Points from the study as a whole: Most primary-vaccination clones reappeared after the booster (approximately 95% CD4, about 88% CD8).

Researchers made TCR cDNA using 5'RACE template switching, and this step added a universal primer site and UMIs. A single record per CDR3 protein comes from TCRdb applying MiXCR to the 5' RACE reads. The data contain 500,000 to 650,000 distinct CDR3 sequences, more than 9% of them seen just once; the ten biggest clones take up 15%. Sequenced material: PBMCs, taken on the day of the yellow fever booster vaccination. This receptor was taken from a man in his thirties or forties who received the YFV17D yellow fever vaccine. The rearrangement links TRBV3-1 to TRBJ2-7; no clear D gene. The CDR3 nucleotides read TGTGCCAGCAGCACATACCGATTACCCTACGAGCAGTACTTC. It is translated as CASSTYRLPYEQYF.